The 20 T cell receptor beta chains below all came from one sample that was sequenced in a study of CD8 T cells in Susac syndrome. When the RNA was reverse transcribed, random hexamers were used with an input of roughly 0.45 to 1 ug. From the immunoSEQ multiplex PCR reads, TCRdb called clonotypes with MiXCR, one entry per CDR3 protein. The sample shows under 200,000 distinct CDR3 sequences, around 93% of them seen only once. Sequencing used CD8+ T cells from PBMCs. The receptors shown here come from a human donor with Susac syndrome.

This clonotype was detected once. The chain links TRBV7-8 to TRBJ2-1; D gene unclear. The CDR3 contains 14 residues. Germline loops: CDR1 SGHVS, CDR2 FQNEAQ. V was shortened by 5 bases and J by 2 bases, with 10 bases between the two germline ends. The CDR3 loop reads CASSPVQAYNEQFF. CDR3 coding DNA: TGTGCCAGCAGCCCAGTCCAGGCCTACAATGAGCAGTTCTTC. Full variable domain (rest looked up from reference TRBV7-8 and TRBJ2-1): GAGVSQSPRYKVAKRGQDVALRCDPISGHVSLFWYQQALGQGPEFLTYFQNEAQLDKSGLPSDRFFAERPEGSVSTLKIQRTQQEDSAVYLCASSPVQAYNEQFFGPGTRLTVL.

The rearrangement uses TRBV20-1 and TRBJ2-3, with 10 positions matching TRBD2. Looked up from germline, CDR1 is DFQATT and CDR2 is SNEGSKA (reference sequence). V was pared by 0 bases and J by 5 bases, with 11 bases of the junction left unmatched. The CDR3 contains 17 residues. CDR3 sequence (DNA): TGCAGTGCTAGAGATCTTAATCCGGGACTAGCGTTAGATACGCAGTATTTT. Translation gives CSARDLNPGLALDTQYF.

The CDR3 DNA reads TGCAGTGCCTCACCTGGGTCCTCCTACGAGCAGTACTTC. Translated: CSASPGSSYEQYF. V and J are TRBV20-1 and TRBJ2-7; D is undetermined. Trimming left V 6 bases short and J 0 bases short, with 12 bases between. The CDR3 consists of 13 residues. CDR1 DFQATT and CDR2 SNEGSKA come from the germline V gene (reference sequence).

The V gene is TRBV5-1, the J gene TRBJ2-3; 8 bases agree with TRBD2. The CDR3 contains 16 residues. The V segment lost 6 bases and the J segment 6 bases; nucleotides outside the gene matches: 15. Germline loops: CDR1 SGHRS, CDR2 YFSETQ. The DNA for the CDR3 is TGCGCCAGCATCGAGGGTGGAGACGGGAGGGTTGATACGCAGTATTTT. Translation gives CASIEGGDGRVDTQYF.

The V and J genes are TRBV12-3 or TRBV12-4 and TRBJ2-7; D gene ambiguous. The CDR3 is 12 amino acids. V gave up 9 bases and J gave up 5 bases, with 14 bases separating them. CDR3: CASMEFTHEQYF. As DNA, the CDR3 is TGTGCCAGTATGGAATTTACCCACGAGCAGTACTTC.

The chain employs TRBV28 and TRBJ2-7; D remains ambiguous. Germline CDR1 reads MDHEN; CDR2 reads SYDVKM. This CDR3 spans 12 amino acids. V shed 6 bases and J shed 5 bases, with 11 bases lying between them. The chain's CDR3 is CASSSFGDEQYF. CDR3 nucleotides: TGTGCCAGCAGCAGTTTCGGAGACGAGCAGTACTTC.

The chain has TRBV30 and TRBJ2-6; 7 bases align to TRBD2. The CDR3 runs to 16 residues. Germline V gene data show CDR1 as GTSNPN and CDR2 as SVGIG (reference sequence). J gave up 0 bases and V 4 bases, and 6 bases lay outside the gene matches. This CDR3 reads CAWTLGGTSGANVLTF. CDR3 DNA: TGTGCCTGGACCCTCGGGGGGACCTCTGGGGCCAACGTCCTGACTTTC.

The CDR3 loop is CSVEDPGNNEQFF. The DNA for the CDR3 is TGCAGCGTTGAAGATCCGGGGAACAATGAGCAGTTCTTC. This sequence joins TRBV29-1 and TRBJ2-1, with D perhaps TRBD2 (5 bases). The V end was cut by 0 bases, the J end by 5 bases, with 8 bases between. Germline V gene lookup returns CDR1 SQVTM and CDR2 ANQGSEA. CDR3 length equals 13 residues.

The chain carries TRBV20-1 and TRBJ1-6, with TRBD1 identical over 10 bases. The germline CDR1 and CDR2 sequences are DFQATT and SNEGSKA (reference sequence). This CDR3 has 16 residues. After removal of 6 bases from V and 13 bases from J, the junction contained 18 bases not matched to a gene. The CDR3 loop is CSATGTGAFRIGPLHF. The CDR3 DNA sequence: TGCAGTGCAACCGGGACAGGGGCTTTCCGAATCGGTCCCCTCCACTTT.

This chain joins TRBV18 and TRBJ2-3, with D perhaps TRBD1 (6 bases). The CDR3 sequence is 17 residues long. V was cut by 2 bases and J by 5 bases, with 20 bases left in between. Germline assignment: CDR1 KGHSH and CDR2 LQKENI. The CDR3 region is CASSPGGWGTFLDTQYF. The CDR3 DNA sequence: TGTGCCAGCTCACCAGGCGGTTGGGGGACATTCCTAGATACGCAGTATTTT.

V gene TRBV20-1 combines with J gene TRBJ2-1; 16 positions agree with TRBD2. The length of the CDR3 is 19 residues. Germline V gene sequence: CDR1 DFQATT, CDR2 SNEGSKA (reference sequence). V trimming: 2 bases; J trimming: 3 bases; junction bases outside the gene matches: 10. The CDR3 protein is CSARSPPGTSGRDYNEQFF. The CDR3 DNA follows: TGCAGTGCTAGATCTCCCCCGGGGACTAGCGGGAGGGACTACAATGAGCAGTTCTTC.

V gene TRBV6-5 combines with J gene TRBJ1-3, with TRBD1 matching 12 bases. The CDR3 is made up of 15 amino acids. The germline CDR1 and CDR2 sequences are MNHEY and SVGAGI. Losses at the gene ends were 6 bases for V and 4 bases for J; bases not matched to a gene: 4. DNA of the CDR3: TGTGCCAGCAGGGGGACAGGGGGCTCGGGAAACACCATATATTTT. Translated, it gives CASRGTGGSGNTIYF.

The gene calls are TRBV29-1 and TRBJ2-1; either TRBD1 or TRBD2 may supply D (6 bases each). CDR3 size: 14 residues. The V and J ends lost 2 bases and 3 bases respectively, with 11 bases between them. Germline V lookup: CDR1 SQVTM, CDR2 ANQGSEA. The CDR3 DNA reads as TGCAGCGTTGAATCAGGGGACTTCTACAATGAGCAGTTCTTC. Protein: CSVESGDFYNEQFF.

This rearrangement joins TRBV4-1 to TRBJ1-1; D is undetermined. Per germline, CDR1 MGHRA and CDR2 YSYEKL. The V and J ends lost 1 base and 5 bases respectively, with 5 bases between them. This CDR3 contains 12 residues. Here the CDR3 DNA reads TGCGCCAGCAGCCAAGTCTGGACTGAAGCTTTCTTT. As protein: CASSQVWTEAFF.

The rearrangement uses TRBV29-1 and TRBJ2-7; perhaps TRBD2 as D (6 bases). The CDR3 runs 13 residues. V gave up 3 bases and J gave up 1 base, with 10 bases separating them. Germline V gene sequence: CDR1 SQVTM, CDR2 ANQGSEA. CDR3 DNA sequence: TGCAGCGTTGACTCCGGGGGATCCTACGAGCAGTACTTC. Protein: CSVDSGGSYEQYF.

The V call is TRBV6-5, the J call TRBJ1-6; perhaps TRBD1 as D (6 bases). The germline V gene has CDR1 MNHEY and CDR2 SVGAGI. The length of the CDR3 is 15 residues. The ends were cut back, 0 bases at V and 8 bases at J, with 11 bases in the middle. The CDR3 here is CASSYSPGTHSPLHF. The CDR3 coding sequence is TGTGCCAGCAGTTACTCGCCCGGGACACATTCACCCCTCCACTTT.

The rearrangement joins TRBV2 to TRBJ1-6, with 7 bases fitting TRBD1. The germline V gene has CDR1 SNHLY and CDR2 FYNNEI. V shed 1 base and J 9 bases; nucleotides not matched to a gene: 12. The CDR3 has 17 residues. The CDR3 sequence: CASSEDWAGGLRSPLHF. The CDR3 DNA follows: TGTGCCAGCAGTGAAGATTGGGCAGGGGGTTTACGTTCACCCCTCCACTTT.

The chain carries TRBV28 and TRBJ2-7; 11 positions match TRBD2. Germline V gene lookup returns CDR1 MDHEN and CDR2 SYDVKM. V dropped 6 bases and J dropped 2; count of bases not matched to a gene: 6. The CDR3 has 15 residues. The CDR3 sequence is CASSPTSGGTYEQYF. CDR3 DNA: TGTGCCAGCAGCCCCACTAGCGGGGGTACCTACGAGCAGTACTTC.

As DNA, the CDR3 is TGTGCCACCAGCAGAGATTTTGGTGTTGAGCAGTTCTTC. Translated, it gives CATSRDFGVEQFF. The chain links TRBV15 to TRBJ2-1; D ambiguous. V was trimmed by 0 bases and J by 9 bases, leaving 9 bases between them. The CDR3 runs 13 residues. CDR1 and CDR2 (germline): LNHNV, YYDKDF (reference sequence).

This chain connects TRBV15 to TRBJ2-7; no clear D gene. This CDR3 is 12 amino acids long. Germline V gives CDR1 LNHNV, CDR2 YYDKDF (reference sequence). Trimming removed 4 bases at V and 3 bases at J, with 7 bases between. DNA of the CDR3: TGTGCCACCAGCAAAGACGGCTACGAGCAGTACTTC. Residues: CATSKDGYEQYF. The whole variable domain, remainder taken from reference TRBV15 and TRBJ2-7, is DAMVIQNPRYQVTQFGKPVTLSCSQTLNHNVMYWYQQKSSQAPKLLFHYYDKDFNNEADTPDNFQSRRPNTSFCFLDIRSPGLGDTAMYLCATSKDGYEQYFGPGTRLTVT.